This TCR beta chain was retrieved from a study of control samples from healthy donors and cancer patients. Profiled with immunoSEQ multiplex PCR; TCRdb holds only in-frame clones, not every one. The table shows 150,000 or so clones, with roughly 89% occurring only once. The ends lost 3 bases at V and 8 bases at J; junction bases unmatched: 9. The CDR3 is 14 amino acids. CDR1 is MDHEN, CDR2 SYDVKM, per germline. This TCR was sampled from a man in his late teens or twenties in good health. The genes are TRBV28 and TRBJ1-2; 7 bases fit TRBD1. What was sequenced was blood. CDR3 region: CASSLRGGGWGYTF. As DNA, the CDR3 is TGTGCCAGCAGTTTGAGAGGGGGCGGATGGGGCTACACCTTC.